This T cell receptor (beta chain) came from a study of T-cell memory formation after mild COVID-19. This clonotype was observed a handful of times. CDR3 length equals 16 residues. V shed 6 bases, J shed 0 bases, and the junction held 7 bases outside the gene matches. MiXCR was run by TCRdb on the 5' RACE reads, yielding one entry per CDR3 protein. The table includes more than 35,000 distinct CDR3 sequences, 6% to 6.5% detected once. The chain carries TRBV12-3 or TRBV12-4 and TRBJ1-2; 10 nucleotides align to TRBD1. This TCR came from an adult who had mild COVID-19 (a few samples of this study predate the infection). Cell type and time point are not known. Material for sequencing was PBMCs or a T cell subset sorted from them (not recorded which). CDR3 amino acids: CASRRQGALSNYGYTF. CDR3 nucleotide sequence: TGTGCCAGCAGGAGACAGGGGGCCCTCTCTAACTATGGCTACACCTTC.